These 22 T cell receptor beta chains came from one sample sequenced in a study of patients and donors after allogeneic stem cell transplantation. TCRdb fed the RT-PCR reads into MiXCR, producing one record per CDR3 protein. Of roughly 940,000 distinct CDR3 sequences listed, more than 15% were seen once; the top ten hold 5.5% to 6.5%. Sequencing input: blood, either unsorted or a sorted T cell fraction (not recorded which). The source is a human donor who was either an allogeneic HSCT recipient or a stem cell or donor lymphocyte infusion donor (not recorded which). It is not recorded whose cells these are; they may come from a transplant donor.

This clonotype was seen more than once but under ten times. The CDR3 loop is CASSLSTGLTEQYF. CDR3 coding DNA: TGTGCCAGCAGTCTATCGACAGGGTTGACCGAGCAGTACTTC. The rearrangement uses TRBV28 and TRBJ2-7, with 7 bases aligning to TRBD1. V dropped 5 bases and J dropped 6; count of bases not matched to a gene: 10. The V gene's germline CDR1 is MDHEN and CDR2 SYDVKM. The CDR3 sequence is 14 residues long. The whole variable domain, filled in from reference TRBV28 and TRBJ2-7, reads DVKVTQSSRYLVKRTGEKVFLECVQDMDHENMFWYRQDPGLGLRLIYFSYDVKMKEKGDIPEGYSVSREKKERFSLILESASTNQTSMYLCASSLSTGLTEQYFGPGTRLTVT.

The DNA of the CDR3 is TGTGCCAGCAGCTCATTCGGAGGCGAGCAGTACTTC. Translating gives CASSSFGGEQYF. The chain uses TRBV5-6 and TRBJ2-7, with D perhaps matching TRBD2 (5 bases). Looked up from germline, CDR1 is SGHDT and CDR2 is YYEEEE. V lost 3 bases to trimming and J lost 6 bases, with 10 bases between them. There are 12 residues in the CDR3.

This clonotype was observed at least ten times. This chain joins TRBV5-6 and TRBJ2-2, with 12 bases matching TRBD2. The CDR3 length is 16 residues. J gave up 2 bases and V 4 bases, and 3 bases lay outside the gene matches. The germline gives CDR1 SGHDT, CDR2 YYEEEE. Here the CDR3 DNA reads TGTGCCAGCAGCCAACTAGCGGGAGGTAACACCGGGGAGCTGTTTTTT. Its protein is CASSQLAGGNTGELFF.

This chain links TRBV18 with TRBJ1-5; D is undetermined. The CDR3 runs to 17 residues. The V gene's germline CDR1 is KGHSH and CDR2 LQKENI. The V and J ends lost 1 base and 0 bases respectively, with 13 bases between them. Here the CDR3 DNA reads TGTGCCAGCTCACCACGGGAAGGAAGTTATAGCAATCAGCCCCAGCATTTT. The encoded protein is CASSPREGSYSNQPQHF. Drawing the rest from reference TRBV18 and TRBJ1-5, the complete variable domain is NAGVMQNPRHLVRRRGQEARLRCSPMKGHSHVYWYRQLPEEGLKFMVYLQKENIIDESGMPKERFSAEFPKEGPSILRIQQVVRGDSAAYFCASSPREGSYSNQPQHFGDGTRLSIL.

J is TRBJ2-6 and V is TRBV27; D may be TRBD1 (5 bases). V was pared by 4 bases and J by 0 bases, with 13 bases between. Germline values: CDR1 MNHEY, CDR2 SMNVEV (reference sequence). The CDR3 covers 17 residues. In DNA, the CDR3 is TGTGCCAGCAGTTCCTCGACAGACCTCTCTGGGGCCAACGTCCTGACTTTC. Residues: CASSSSTDLSGANVLTF.

This clonotype was detected a few times. The rearrangement joins TRBV6-2 or TRBV6-3 to TRBJ1-2, with D maybe TRBD1 (5 bases). V was clipped by 0 bases and J by 2 bases, with 10 bases between them. The CDR3 has 15 residues. The V gene's germline CDR1 is MNHEY and CDR2 SVGEGT. Here the CDR3 reads CASSYSGWGNYGYTF. In DNA, the CDR3 is TGTGCCAGCAGTTACTCAGGTTGGGGGAACTATGGCTACACCTTC.

This clonotype was counted a few times. The DNA of the CDR3 is TGTGCCAGCAGGTCCAGCGCAGATACGCAGTATTTT. This codes for CASRSSADTQYF. The V and J genes are TRBV25-1 and TRBJ2-3; D gene unclear. Trimming removed 6 bases from V and 4 bases from J, with 8 bases in between. The CDR3 is 12 amino acids. Germline V gene data show CDR1 as MGHDK and CDR2 as SYGVNS.

CDR3 in DNA: TGTGCCAGCAGCTTAGCTGAAGGGACCCATCAGCCCCAGCATTTT. Its protein is CASSLAEGTHQPQHF. J is TRBJ1-5 and V is TRBV7-9, with D maybe TRBD1 (5 bases). V lost 0 bases and J lost 5, with 11 bases in between. The CDR3 totals 15 residues. Germline CDR1 and CDR2: SEHNR and FQNEAQ (reference sequence).

This clonotype came up a few times. The chain carries TRBV11-3 and TRBJ2-7; the D gene is possibly TRBD1 (5 bases). The CDR3 is 14 amino acids. V lost 5 bases and J lost 3, with 14 bases in between. Per the germline V gene, CDR1 is SGHNT and CDR2 is YENEEA. The CDR3 sequence: CASSPSGLFYEQYF. The CDR3 DNA reads TGTGCCAGCAGCCCCTCAGGGTTATTCTACGAGCAGTACTTC. The variable domain in full, with the rest retrieved from reference TRBV11-3 and TRBJ2-7, is EAGVVQSPRYKIIEKKQPVAFWCNPISGHNTLYWYLQNLGQGPELLIRYENEEAVDDSQLPKDRFSAERLKGVDSTLKIQPAELGDSAVYLCASSPSGLFYEQYFGPGTRLTVT.

V gene TRBV18 combines with J gene TRBJ2-7, with 10 bases matching TRBD2. This CDR3 is built from 16 residues. V lost 3 bases, J lost 3 bases, and 8 bases stayed unmatched. The V gene's germline CDR1 is KGHSH and CDR2 LQKENI. In nucleotides, the CDR3 is TGTGCCAGCTCACCTTTTGAGGCTAGCGGGGGCTACGAGCAGTACTTC. The encoded protein is CASSPFEASGGYEQYF.

The J gene is TRBJ2-3, the V gene TRBV5-1; TRBD1 matches at 7 bases. CDR3 length equals 16 residues. The V gene's germline CDR1 is SGHRS and CDR2 YFSETQ. V lost 0 bases and J lost 2; bases outside the gene matches: 6. This chain's CDR3 is CASSLGADRVTDTQYF. DNA of the CDR3: TGCGCCAGCAGCTTGGGAGCCGACAGGGTCACAGATACGCAGTATTTT.

The chain combines TRBV6-5 with TRBJ1-1; D ambiguous. The length of the CDR3 is 11 residues. V lost 10 bases and J 10 bases, leaving 16 bases between the germline ends. CDR1 and CDR2 (germline): MNHEY, SVGAGI. This CDR3 is CATQRAGRAFF. DNA for the CDR3: TGTGCCACCCAACGGGCGGGTAGAGCTTTCTTT.

The CDR3 bases are TGTGCCAGCAGTGAATACGCGAGCGGGAGGGCCTCCTACAATGAGCAGTTCTTC. Its translation: CASSEYASGRASYNEQFF. The V gene is TRBV25-1, the J gene TRBJ2-1; 10 nucleotides line up with TRBD2. With V trimmed by 0 bases and J by 0 bases, 5 bases remained unmatched. Germline assignment: CDR1 MGHDK and CDR2 SYGVNS. The CDR3 totals 18 residues.

The chain employs TRBV24-1 and TRBJ2-1, with D uncertain. Germline CDR1 and CDR2: KGHDR and SFDVKD. The CDR3 has 16 residues. V was trimmed by 1 base and J by 1 base, leaving 10 bases between them. The CDR3 DNA is TGTGCCACCAGTGATTTTCGGTGGCCTTCCTACAATGAGCAGTTCTTC. Its translation: CATSDFRWPSYNEQFF.

In its sample, this clonotype was seen a few times. The V call is TRBV15, the J call TRBJ1-5; D is ambiguous. The CDR3 sequence is 18 residues long. Per germline, CDR1 LNHNV and CDR2 YYDKDF (reference sequence). V lost 0 bases and J 0 bases, leaving 15 bases between the germline ends. The DNA of the CDR3 is TGTGCCACCAGCAGAGACGACGGATACCCTGATAGCAATCAGCCCCAGCATTTT. It yields the protein CATSRDDGYPDSNQPQHF.

The V and J genes are TRBV6-2 or TRBV6-3 and TRBJ1-5; TRBD1 matches at 8 bases. V shed 6 bases and J 6 bases; nucleotides not matched to a gene: 10. The CDR3 is 15 residues long. CDR1 MNHEY and CDR2 SVGEGT come from the germline V gene. The CDR3 sequence is CASRRTGKGVQPQHF. CDR3 sequence (DNA): TGTGCCAGCAGGAGGACAGGGAAAGGGGTTCAGCCCCAGCATTTT.

The J gene is TRBJ1-6, the V gene TRBV27; D is perhaps TRBD1 (6 bases). With 5 bases removed from V and 4 bases from J, the gap between germline ends came to 12 bases. This CDR3 has 15 amino acids. Germline V gene data show CDR1 as MNHEY and CDR2 as SMNVEV (reference sequence). The CDR3: CASSTRQGYNSPLHF. The CDR3 nucleotides are TGTGCCAGCAGTACGAGGCAGGGGTATAATTCACCCCTCCACTTT.

This chain connects TRBV11-2 to TRBJ1-1, with D hard to call. Germline V lookup: CDR1 SGHAT, CDR2 FQNNGV. Trimming left V 2 bases short and J 0 bases short, with 10 bases between. The CDR3 runs 15 residues. CDR3 region: CASSLSMAMNTEAFF. Written as DNA, the CDR3 is TGTGCCAGCAGCTTATCAATGGCCATGAACACTGAAGCTTTCTTT.

V is TRBV20-1 and J is TRBJ2-3, with no clear D. The CDR3 has 14 amino acids. Germline V lookup: CDR1 DFQATT, CDR2 SNEGSKA (reference sequence). V was shortened by 0 bases and J by 1 base, with 8 bases between the two germline ends. CDR3 amino acids: CSARDYLGTDTQYF. The CDR3 region has the DNA TGCAGTGCTAGAGACTATTTGGGCACAGATACGCAGTATTTT.

This clonotype has just a few counts. The J gene is TRBJ2-5, the V gene TRBV5-1; TRBD2 matches 7 bases. From germline, CDR1 is SGHRS and CDR2 YFSETQ. This CDR3 has 15 residues. V dropped 4 bases and J dropped 3; count of bases not matched to a gene: 9. In DNA, the CDR3 is TGCGCCAGCAGCCGATCCGGGACTACCGAAGAGACCCAGTACTTC. This gives the protein CASSRSGTTEETQYF.

The V gene is TRBV7-9, the J gene TRBJ1-4, with 7 nucleotides matching TRBD1. The V gene end was trimmed by 3 bases and the J gene end by 4 bases; junction bases not matched to a gene: 2. The germline CDR1 and CDR2 sequences are SEHNR and FQNEAQ (reference sequence). The CDR3 runs to 14 residues. The CDR3 sequence: CASSLDRLNEKLFF. The CDR3 DNA reads TGTGCCAGCAGCTTGGACAGGCTTAATGAAAAACTGTTTTTT.

This clonotype appeared a few times. This sequence joins TRBV7-3 and TRBJ2-2; D is uncertain. Germline V CDR1 and CDR2: SGHTA, FQGTGA. The CDR3 has 16 residues. V dropped 6 bases and J dropped 2 bases, with 16 bases sitting between them. The CDR3 protein is CASRIGSRPNTGELFF. The CDR3 bases are TGTGCCAGCAGGATTGGGTCCCGGCCCAACACCGGGGAGCTGTTTTTT.